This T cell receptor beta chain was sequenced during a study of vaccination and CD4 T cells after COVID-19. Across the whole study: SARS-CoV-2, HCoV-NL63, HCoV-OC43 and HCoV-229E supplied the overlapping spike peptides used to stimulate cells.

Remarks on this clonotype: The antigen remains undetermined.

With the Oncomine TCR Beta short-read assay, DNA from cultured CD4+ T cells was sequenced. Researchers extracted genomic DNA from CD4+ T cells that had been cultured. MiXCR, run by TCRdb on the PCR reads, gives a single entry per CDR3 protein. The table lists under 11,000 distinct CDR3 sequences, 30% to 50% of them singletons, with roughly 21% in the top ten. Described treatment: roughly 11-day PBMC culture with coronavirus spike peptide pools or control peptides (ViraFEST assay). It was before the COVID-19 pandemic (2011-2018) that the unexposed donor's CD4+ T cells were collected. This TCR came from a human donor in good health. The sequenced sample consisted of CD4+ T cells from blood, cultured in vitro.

For the CDR3, the DNA is TGTGCCAGTAGTATAAGGGAGGGGGCCGACACTGAAGCTTTCTTT. This gives the protein CASSIREGADTEAFF. The chain couples TRBV19 to TRBJ1-1, with 7 nucleotides matching TRBD1. Per the germline V gene, CDR1 is LNHDA and CDR2 is SQIVND (reference sequence). The CDR3 spans 15 residues. Germline trimming cut 2 bases from V and 3 bases from J; bases unmatched to any gene: 6. The full variable domain, its missing parts supplied by reference TRBV19 and TRBJ1-1, is DGGITQSPKYLFRKEGQNVTLSCEQNLNHDAMYWYRQDPGQGLRLIYYSQIVNDFQKGDIAEGYSVSREKKESFPLTVTSAQKNPTAFYLCASSIREGADTEAFFGQGTRLTVV.